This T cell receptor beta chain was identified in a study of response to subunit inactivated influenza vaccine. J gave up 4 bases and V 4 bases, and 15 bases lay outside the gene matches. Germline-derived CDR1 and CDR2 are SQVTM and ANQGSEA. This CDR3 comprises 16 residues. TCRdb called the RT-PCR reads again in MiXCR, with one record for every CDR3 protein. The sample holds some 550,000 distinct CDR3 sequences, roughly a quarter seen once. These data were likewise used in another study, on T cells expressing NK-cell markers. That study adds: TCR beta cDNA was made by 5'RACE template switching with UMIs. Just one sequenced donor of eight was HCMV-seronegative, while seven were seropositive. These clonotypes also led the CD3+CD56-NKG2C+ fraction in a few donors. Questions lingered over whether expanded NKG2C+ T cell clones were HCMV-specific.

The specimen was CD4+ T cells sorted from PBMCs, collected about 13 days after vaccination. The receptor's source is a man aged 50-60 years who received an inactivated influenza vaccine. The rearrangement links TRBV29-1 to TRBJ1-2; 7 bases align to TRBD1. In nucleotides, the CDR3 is TGCAGCGTTGGCGGGACAGATCTTCCGCTCGGCTATGGCTACACCTTC. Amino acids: CSVGGTDLPLGYGYTF. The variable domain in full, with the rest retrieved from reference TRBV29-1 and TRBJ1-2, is SAVISQKPSRDICQRGTSLTIQCQVDSQVTMMFWYRQQPGQSLTLIATANQGSEATYESGFVIDKFPISRPNLTFSTLTVSNMSPEDSSIYLCSVGGTDLPLGYGYTFGSGTRLTVV.